A selection of T cell receptor beta chains follows, all from one sample in a study of beta chain features in type 1 diabetes. Here immunoSEQ multiplex PCR was the method, and the copy in TCRdb shows in-frame clones only, minus some. This table has about 400,000 clones, roughly 12% appearing once. The sequenced material came from naive CD4+ T cells from blood. These receptors all come from a man younger than 35 in good health. CDR3s include the opening cysteine and the closing phenylalanine or tryptophan. The D gene is left open where the match is weak. Clone size is shown for a subset of rows, as once, few, many or a class of expanded clone.

J gene	D gene	V gene	clone size	CDR3 protein	CDR3 DNA
TRBJ2-1	-	TRBV9	few	CASSPYRESNEQFF	TGTGCCAGCAGCCCCTACAGAGAGTCTAATGAGCAGTTCTTC
TRBJ2-2	TRBD1	TRBV30	-	CAWGGQGSGELFF	TGTGCCTGGGGGGGACAGGGTTCCGGGGAGCTGTTTTTT
TRBJ1-5	-	TRBV6-5	-	CASSRDPGTNQPQHF	TGTGCCAGCAGTAGGGACCCTGGGACTAATCAGCCCCAGCATTTT
TRBJ1-5	-	TRBV7-2	-	CASSLDDSRPQHF	TGTGCCAGCAGCTTAGACGACAGCAGGCCCCAGCATTTT
TRBJ2-7	-	TRBV29-1	-	CSVEVGVGTFYEQYF	TGCAGCGTTGAAGTGGGGGTGGGGACTTTTTACGAGCAGTACTTC
TRBJ1-1	-	TRBV5-1	few	CASSFYVVRGGAEAFF	TGCGCCAGCAGCTTTTATGTCGTAAGGGGAGGGGCTGAAGCTTTCTTT
TRBJ2-1	TRBD1	TRBV6-5	few	CASWRTGNNEQFF	TGTGCCAGCTGGCGGACAGGGAACAATGAGCAGTTCTTC
TRBJ2-7	-	TRBV5-4	few	CASSANQGTEQYF	TGTGCCAGCAGCGCAAACCAGGGTACCGAGCAGTACTTC
TRBJ2-3	TRBD1	TRBV9	-	CASSVGWGQAADTQYF	TGTGCCAGCAGCGTCGGGTGGGGACAGGCGGCAGATACGCAGTATTTT
TRBJ2-7	TRBD1	TRBV27	few	CASSPLPGTGYSYEQYF	TGTGCCAGCAGTCCGTTACCCGGGACAGGGTATTCCTACGAGCAGTACTTC
TRBJ1-2	TRBD1	TRBV7-3	-	CASSENRGVAYGYTF	TGTGCCAGCAGCGAAAACAGGGGGGTGGCCTATGGCTACACCTTC
TRBJ1-5	TRBD1	TRBV28	few	CASSDRAGQPQHF	TGTGCCAGCAGCGACAGGGCGGGTCAGCCCCAGCATTTT
TRBJ2-6	TRBD1	TRBV4-1	-	CASRTRLGQDRAGANVLTF	TGCGCCAGCAGAACAAGATTGGGGCAAGACAGGGCTGGGGCCAACGTCCTGACTTTC
TRBJ2-1	TRBD2	TRBV5-8	-	CAGGLAGVRSSYNEQFF	TGTGCCGGGGGACTAGCGGGAGTAAGGAGCTCCTACAATGAGCAGTTCTTC
TRBJ1-1	-	TRBV18	-	CASSPVAGQNTEAFF	TGTGCCAGCTCACCAGTGGCAGGCCAGAACACTGAAGCTTTCTTT
TRBJ2-2	-	TRBV7-9	few	CASTLNPSGVYTGELFF	TGTGCCAGCACCCTAAACCCGTCGGGGGTGTACACCGGGGAGCTGTTTTTT
TRBJ2-5	-	TRBV25-1	few	CASSPNPTVQETQYF	TGTGCCAGCAGCCCCAATCCGACAGTCCAAGAGACCCAGTACTTC
TRBJ2-1	TRBD2	TRBV7-2	few	CASSFLAGGKYNEQFF	TGTGCCAGCAGCTTCCTAGCGGGAGGTAAATACAATGAGCAGTTCTTC
TRBJ1-2	-	TRBV6-5	once	CASSYSGGGPYGYTF	TGTGCCAGCAGTTACTCGGGTGGGGGCCCCTATGGCTACACCTTC
TRBJ1-2	-	TRBV18	few	CASSPVGNGYTF	TGTGCCAGCTCACCCGTTGGCAATGGCTACACCTTC
TRBJ2-5	TRBD1	TRBV6-1	-	CASRGDRGIRETQYF	TGTGCCAGCAGAGGGGACAGGGGGATCAGAGAGACCCAGTACTTC
TRBJ1-3	-	TRBV30	few	CAWRRGASGNTIYF	TGTGCCTGGAGACGGGGAGCCTCTGGAAACACCATATATTTT
TRBJ1-5	-	TRBV5-4	few	CASSLEPNQPQHF	TGTGCCAGCAGCTTGGAGCCTAATCAGCCCCAGCATTTT
TRBJ2-1	-	TRBV7-2	few	CASSPPLRGVNEQFF	TGTGCCAGCAGTCCCCCGTTGCGGGGAGTGAATGAGCAGTTCTTC
TRBJ1-2	-	TRBV29-1	-	CSVAEGGDGYTF	TGCAGCGTGGCGGAAGGGGGGGATGGCTACACCTTC
TRBJ2-1	TRBD2	TRBV15	few	CATSRDGQLGLAGGQEQFF	TGTGCCACCAGCAGAGATGGGCAGCTTGGACTAGCGGGGGGGCAGGAGCAGTTCTTC
TRBJ2-2	-	TRBV7-8	few	CASRIPGAAGPAGELFF	TGTGCCAGCAGAATACCCGGGGCCGCGGGACCTGCCGGGGAGCTGTTTTTT
TRBJ1-2	TRBD1	TRBV5-4	-	CASSLYRDSGVGYTF	TGTGCCAGCAGCTTATACCGGGACAGTGGAGTTGGCTACACCTTC
TRBJ2-3	TRBD2	TRBV30	-	CASRMSGRSTDTQYF	TGTGCCAGCAGAATGAGCGGGAGGAGCACAGATACGCAGTATTTT
TRBJ2-3	-	TRBV25-1	few	CASSVTSSTDTQYF	TGTGCCAGCAGTGTAACTTCTAGCACAGATACGCAGTATTTT
TRBJ2-2	-	TRBV7-3	few	CASSLSGTGELFF	TGTGCCAGCAGCTTAAGCGGCACCGGGGAGCTGTTTTTT
TRBJ1-6	TRBD1	TRBV6-1	-	CASRRQGNSPLHF	TGTGCCAGCAGAAGACAGGGGAATTCACCCCTCCACTTT
TRBJ1-1	-	TRBV6-5	-	CASLGSGMGGTEAFF	TGTGCCAGCTTGGGGTCGGGGATGGGAGGAACTGAAGCTTTCTTT
TRBJ2-5	TRBD2	TRBV2	-	CASSLIGAGGQETQYF	TGTGCCAGTTCTCTCATAGGGGCGGGAGGACAAGAGACCCAGTACTTC
TRBJ2-3	TRBD1	TRBV7-9	few	CASSGDRDSGTQYF	TGTGCCAGCTCCGGGGACAGGGATAGCGGTACGCAGTATTTT
TRBJ2-7	TRBD1	TRBV5-1	-	CASRDGQASYEQYF	TGCGCCAGCAGGGACGGACAGGCCTCCTACGAGCAGTACTTC
TRBJ1-1	-	TRBV4-2	-	CASSQSRRGWNTEAFF	TGTGCCAGCAGCCAAAGCCGCAGGGGATGGAACACTGAAGCTTTCTTT
TRBJ2-5	-	TRBV29-1	-	CSVQGGTETQYF	TGCAGCGTACAGGGGGGGACAGAGACCCAGTACTTC
TRBJ2-2	-	TRBV15	-	CATSRDRRVTGELFF	TGTGCCACCAGCAGAGATCGCAGGGTCACCGGGGAGCTGTTTTTT
TRBJ2-3	-	TRBV5-6	few	CASSLGGGTDTQYF	TGTGCCAGCAGCTTGGGAGGGGGTACAGATACGCAGTATTTT
TRBJ2-7	TRBD1	TRBV29-1	-	CSVEETGGNYEQYF	TGCAGCGTTGAAGAGACAGGGGGCAACTACGAGCAGTACTTC
TRBJ2-3	TRBD2	TRBV5-4	-	CASSPGLAGTDTQYF	TGTGCCAGCAGCCCGGGACTAGCGGGCACAGATACGCAGTATTTT